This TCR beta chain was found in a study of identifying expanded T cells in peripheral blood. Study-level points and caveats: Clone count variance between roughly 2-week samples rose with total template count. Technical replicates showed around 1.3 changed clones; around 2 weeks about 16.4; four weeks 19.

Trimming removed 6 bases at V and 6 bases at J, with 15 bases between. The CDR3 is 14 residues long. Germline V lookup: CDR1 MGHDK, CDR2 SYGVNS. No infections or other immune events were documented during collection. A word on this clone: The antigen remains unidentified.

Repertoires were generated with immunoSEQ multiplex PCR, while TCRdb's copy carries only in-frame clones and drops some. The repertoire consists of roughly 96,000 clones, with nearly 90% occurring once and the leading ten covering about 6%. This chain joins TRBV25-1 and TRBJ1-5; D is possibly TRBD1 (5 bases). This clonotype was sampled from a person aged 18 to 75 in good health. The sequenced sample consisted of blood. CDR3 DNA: TGTGCCAGCAGCCAAGGCCTGAGGGGTCAGCCCCAGCATTTT. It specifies CASSQGLRGQPQHF.